Presented here are 17 T cell receptor beta chains from one specimen sequenced in a study of blood T cell repertoires in COVID-19. Using immunoSEQ multiplex PCR, the repertoire was profiled, and TCRdb retains in-frame clones only, with some absent. The sample consists of under 25,000 clones, 86% of them appearing once. The sequencing input was peripheral blood. Receptors were obtained from a woman aged 80 or over with acute or convalescent COVID-19.

In its sample, this clone was seen once. The J gene is TRBJ2-7, the V gene TRBV5-6, with 8 nucleotides matching TRBD1. CDR1 is SGHDT and CDR2 is YYEEEE in the germline V gene. CDR3 length: 15 residues. Unmatched junction bases numbered 6, after V lost 1 base and J lost 3 bases. The chain's CDR3 is CASSLLDRAGYEQYF. Written as DNA, the CDR3 is TGTGCCAGCAGCTTGCTGGACAGGGCAGGCTACGAGCAGTACTTC.

This clone was recorded once. V usage is TRBV24-1 and J usage is TRBJ2-3; a possible D gene is TRBD2 (6 bases). This CDR3 comprises 17 residues. V lost 2 bases to trimming and J lost 2 bases, with 16 bases between them. CDR1 and CDR2 (germline): KGHDR, SFDVKD. CDR3 coding DNA: TGTGCCACCAGTGATTCTGGAGGCGGGGTGTTCACAGATACGCAGTATTTT. Translating gives CATSDSGGGVFTDTQYF.

The chain links TRBV4-3 to TRBJ2-1; D is undetermined. V lost 3 bases, J lost 5 bases, and 14 bases lay in between. CDR1 and CDR2 from the germline V gene are LGHNA and YSLEER. The CDR3 has 15 amino acids. The CDR3 here is CASSHLYSANNEQFF. In DNA, the CDR3 is TGCGCCAGCAGCCATCTTTATTCAGCGAACAATGAGCAGTTCTTC.

J is TRBJ1-5 and V is TRBV19; 7 nucleotides agree with TRBD1. Trimming removed 5 bases from V and 5 bases from J; junction bases left unmatched: 6. Looked up from germline, CDR1 is LNHDA and CDR2 is SQIVND (reference sequence). The CDR3 length is 14 residues. The CDR3 spells CASSSRQGDQPQHF. The CDR3 DNA is TGTGCCAGTAGTTCACGACAGGGCGATCAGCCCCAGCATTTT. The whole variable domain, filled in from reference TRBV19 and TRBJ1-5, reads DGGITQSPKYLFRKEGQNVTLSCEQNLNHDAMYWYRQDPGQGLRLIYYSQIVNDFQKGDIAEGYSVSREKKESFPLTVTSAQKNPTAFYLCASSSRQGDQPQHFGDGTRLSIL.

This chain uses TRBV5-1 with TRBJ2-2, with 10 nucleotides matching TRBD1. V shed 1 base, J shed 4 bases, and the junction held 7 bases outside the gene matches. This CDR3 comprises 17 residues. The germline V gene has CDR1 SGHRS and CDR2 YFSETQ. The CDR3 nucleotides read TGCGCCAGCAGCTTGACGTTCCGACAGGGGGCCACCGGGGAGCTGTTTTTT. It specifies CASSLTFRQGATGELFF.

This chain uses TRBV7-8 with TRBJ1-2; the match to TRBD1 covers 9 bases. This CDR3 has 16 amino acids. Germline V gives CDR1 SGHVS, CDR2 FQNEAQ. Trimming removed 0 bases from V and 7 bases from J; junction bases left unmatched: 9. CDR3 nucleotide sequence: TGTGCCAGCAGCTTAGCGCAAACAGGGGGCGAGTTTGGCTACACCTTC. It encodes CASSLAQTGGEFGYTF.

This chain uses TRBV29-1 with TRBJ1-2; D remains ambiguous. Germline V lookup: CDR1 SQVTM, CDR2 ANQGSEA. The CDR3 spans 12 residues. V lost 6 bases and J 4 bases, leaving 12 bases between the germline ends. The CDR3 spells CSVAEGGYGYTF. In nucleotides, the CDR3 is TGCAGCGTGGCTGAGGGTGGCTATGGCTACACCTTC. The variable domain in full, completed from reference TRBV29-1 and TRBJ1-2, reads SAVISQKPSRDICQRGTSLTIQCQVDSQVTMMFWYRQQPGQSLTLIATANQGSEATYESGFVIDKFPISRPNLTFSTLTVSNMSPEDSSIYLCSVAEGGYGYTFGSGTRLTVV.

This clone showed up just once. V gene TRBV28 combines with J gene TRBJ2-6; D unclear. In germline, CDR1 is MDHEN, CDR2 SYDVKM. Trimming cost V 6 bases and J 2 bases, with 11 bases left between them. The CDR3 extends over 15 amino acids. CDR3 sequence reads: CASRAHAAGANVLTF. DNA of the CDR3: TGTGCCAGCAGGGCACATGCCGCTGGGGCCAACGTCCTGACTTTC.

V usage is TRBV18 and J usage is TRBJ2-4; 7 bases match TRBD2. Germline values: CDR1 KGHSH, CDR2 LQKENI. The CDR3 totals 19 residues. The V and J ends lost 0 bases and 3 bases, in that order; junction bases with no gene match: 14. The CDR3 DNA reads TGTGCCAGCTCACCACCGTGGCAGGGAGGGGTTGCGGGCAAAAACATTCAGTACTTC. It is translated as CASSPPWQGGVAGKNIQYF.

The chain couples TRBV3-1 (or the pseudogene TRBV3-2) to TRBJ2-3; 13 bases are shared with TRBD2. The CDR3 has 19 amino acids. Per the germline V gene, CDR1 is LGHDT and CDR2 is YNNKEL (reference sequence). With 4 bases clipped from V and 1 base from J, the junction kept 11 bases outside the gene matches. CDR3 sequence (DNA): TGTGCCAGCAGCCTCTTCATTGCGACTAGCGGGGGGCGCACAGATACGCAGTATTTT. Its protein product is CASSLFIATSGGRTDTQYF.

The J gene is TRBJ2-7, the V gene TRBV6-5, with 8 bases lining up with TRBD1. The CDR3 length is 13 residues. Germline CDR1 is MNHEY and CDR2 is SVGAGI. V shed 7 bases, J shed 0 bases, and the junction held 2 bases outside the gene matches. The CDR3, as DNA: TGTGCCAGCACACAGGGGGACTCCTACGAGCAGTACTTC. Its translation: CASTQGDSYEQYF.

This chain's CDR3 is CASSLTTSGGAMTQYF. The CDR3 nucleotides are TGTGCCAGCAGCCTTACGACTAGCGGGGGGGCTATGACCCAGTACTTC. The rearrangement links TRBV7-2 to TRBJ2-5; 14 nucleotides agree with TRBD2. The CDR3 sequence is 16 residues long. Germline assignment: CDR1 SGHTA and CDR2 FQGNSA. V was clipped by 5 bases and J by 7 bases; unmatched bases: 9.

J is TRBJ2-7 and V is TRBV27; TRBD1 matches at 7 bases. The CDR3 consists of 14 residues. Germline V gene sequence: CDR1 MNHEY, CDR2 SMNVEV (reference sequence). The trim removed 1 base at V and 6 bases at J, leaving 6 bases unmatched. The CDR3 coding sequence is TGTGCCAGCAGTTTATACCGGGACAGTGCCGAGCAGTACTTC. It translates to CASSLYRDSAEQYF.

This sequence joins TRBV18 and TRBJ1-4, with 9 bases fitting TRBD1. Germline assignment: CDR1 KGHSH and CDR2 LQKENI. This CDR3 has 15 residues. Unmatched junction bases numbered 4, after V lost 3 bases and J lost 5 bases. The CDR3 protein is CASSPRQGGNEKLFF. The CDR3 DNA sequence: TGTGCCAGCTCACCTCGACAGGGGGGAAATGAAAAACTGTTTTTT.

This clone was seen once. The V gene is TRBV7-9, the J gene TRBJ1-2; TRBD1 is a possible D gene (5 bases). This CDR3 has 15 amino acids. Trimming shortened V by 5 bases and J by 2 bases, and 15 bases separated the two germline ends. Germline CDR1 reads SEHNR; CDR2 reads FQNEAQ (reference sequence). CDR3 nucleotides: TGTGCCAGCAGCGGTTTGGACACAGTGAACTATGGCTACACCTTC. Amino acids: CASSGLDTVNYGYTF.

This clone was detected only once. The chain combines TRBV28 with TRBJ2-1; D not resolved. The CDR3 length is 13 residues. Germline V gene sequence: CDR1 MDHEN, CDR2 SYDVKM. V lost 3 bases and J lost 10, with 13 bases in between. The CDR3 DNA follows: TGTGCCAGCAGTTTGTCCCACACCTGGGAGCAGTTCTTC. Translating it yields CASSLSHTWEQFF.

In this sample, this clone turned up a few times. The chain recombines TRBV30 with TRBJ2-7, with 7 bases lining up with TRBD1. CDR1 GTSNPN and CDR2 SVGIG come from the germline V gene (reference sequence). The CDR3 consists of 13 residues. Germline trimming cut 1 base from V and 10 bases from J; bases unmatched to any gene: 10. As DNA, the CDR3 is TGTGCCTGGAGTGACCCTACAGGGGTCTTACAGTACTTC. Translation gives CAWSDPTGVLQYF.